Shown below are 14 T cell receptor beta chains from a single sample sequenced in a study of blood T cell repertoires in COVID-19. Generated by immunoSEQ multiplex PCR, the TCRdb table keeps only in-frame clones and is missing some. The table has around 170,000 clones, approximately 90% seen once. The sequencing input was peripheral blood. The receptors shown here come from a woman in her 30s with active or convalescent COVID-19.

The chain is built from TRBV4-1 and TRBJ2-7; 7 positions match TRBD2. The CDR3 covers 17 residues. Looked up from germline, CDR1 is MGHRA and CDR2 is YSYEKL. J was trimmed by 0 bases and V by 3 bases; bases with no gene match: 11. CDR3: CASSHPTRRENSYEQYF. The CDR3 DNA follows: TGCGCCAGCAGCCACCCTACTAGGCGGGAGAACTCCTACGAGCAGTACTTC.

The rearrangement uses TRBV18 and TRBJ1-2, with TRBD1 identical over 7 bases. CDR3 length equals 15 residues. Germline CDR1 reads KGHSH; CDR2 reads LQKENI. Trimming took 3 bases from V and 8 from J; bases not matched to a gene: 12. The CDR3 nucleotides read TGTGCCAGCTCACCCGCAGGGACAGCCTATGAGGGCTACACCTTC. Residues: CASSPAGTAYEGYTF.

The CDR3 DNA follows: TGCGCCAGCAGCTTGACCGGGACAGCCCTAATTGGGTCCTACGAGCAGTACTTC. Translating gives CASSLTGTALIGSYEQYF. V is TRBV5-1 and J is TRBJ2-7; TRBD1 agrees at 7 bases. The junction had 14 bases not matched to a gene; V was cut back by 1 base and J by 1 base. Germline V gives CDR1 SGHRS, CDR2 YFSETQ. The CDR3 is 18 residues long.

This sequence joins TRBV7-2 and TRBJ2-6; 7 bases are shared with TRBD1. V trimming: 2 bases; J trimming: 0 bases; junction bases outside the gene matches: 10. This CDR3 contains 19 residues. Germline CDR1 and CDR2: SGHTA and FQGNSA. The CDR3 sequence: CASSLIATGSLSGANVLTF. The CDR3, as DNA: TGTGCCAGCAGCTTAATCGCGACAGGGTCCCTCTCTGGGGCCAACGTCCTGACTTTC. Using reference TRBV7-2 and TRBJ2-6 for the parts outside the CDR3, the full variable domain is GAGVSQSPSNKVTEKGKDVELRCDPISGHTALYWYRQSLGQGLEFLIYFQGNSAPDKSGLPSDRFSAERTGGSVSTLTIQRTQQEDSAVYLCASSLIATGSLSGANVLTFGAGSRLTVL.

This rearrangement joins TRBV28 to TRBJ1-1, with a weak D call TRBD1 (5 bases). There are 13 residues in the CDR3. Trimming pared 5 bases from V and 4 bases from J, leaving 11 bases between. Germline V gene lookup returns CDR1 MDHEN and CDR2 SYDVKM. The CDR3 DNA sequence: TGTGCCAGCAGTACATTCAGGGCCACTGAAGCTTTCTTT. Protein product: CASSTFRATEAFF.

The V and J genes are TRBV9 and TRBJ1-3; D gene ambiguous. Germline V CDR1 and CDR2: SGDLS, YYNGEE. The CDR3 spans 15 residues. Trimming stripped 4 bases from V and 1 base from J, with 12 bases between. CDR3 coding DNA: TGTGCCAGCAGCCCAAGACGGGGATCTGGAAACACCATATATTTT. It translates to CASSPRRGSGNTIYF.

The genes are TRBV27 and TRBJ1-1; D perhaps matches TRBD1 (5 bases). This CDR3 region has 18 residues. Germline V gives CDR1 MNHEY, CDR2 SMNVEV (reference sequence). Trimming left V 4 bases short and J 0 bases short, with 21 bases between. The CDR3 coding sequence is TGTGCCAGCAGTTACCTTTATGCAGGGTTCGATATGAACACTGAAGCTTTCTTT. This codes for CASSYLYAGFDMNTEAFF.

Here the CDR3 reads CASSGFTGGGPNEQFF. The CDR3 DNA is TGTGCCAGCAGCGGCTTCACAGGGGGGGGACCCAATGAGCAGTTCTTC. This chain links TRBV7-2 with TRBJ2-1, with D possibly TRBD1 on 8 matching bases. V dropped 5 bases and J dropped 6 bases, with 20 bases sitting between them. The CDR3 runs 16 residues. In germline, CDR1 is SGHTA, CDR2 FQGNSA.

The chain couples TRBV7-9 to TRBJ1-3; D is unresolved. The CDR3 extends over 17 amino acids. The germline V gene encodes CDR1 SEHNR and CDR2 FQNEAQ (reference sequence). Trimming took 1 base from V and 4 from J, leaving 17 bases between them. DNA of the CDR3: TGTGCCAGCAGCTTAGTACATCCTTTGGGCCGCGGAAACACCATATATTTT. The encoded protein is CASSLVHPLGRGNTIYF.

The CDR3 loop reads CASSMTGRGEQYF. For the CDR3, the DNA is TGTGCCAGCAGTATGACGGGCAGGGGCGAGCAGTACTTC. The chain links TRBV5-4 to TRBJ2-7; TRBD1 is a possible D gene (6 bases). CDR1 SGHNT and CDR2 YYREEE come from the germline V gene (reference sequence). The V and J ends lost 5 bases and 6 bases respectively, with 15 bases between them. The CDR3 runs 13 residues.

This clone was seen a few times. CDR3 amino acids: CASSQEHRAGYGYTF. CDR3 coding DNA: TGCGCCAGCAGCCAAGAACACAGGGCTGGCTATGGCTACACCTTC. The rearrangement links TRBV4-1 to TRBJ1-2; D is perhaps TRBD1 (6 bases). CDR1 and CDR2 (germline): MGHRA, YSYEKL. V was pared by 0 bases and J by 4 bases, with 12 bases between. This CDR3 is 15 amino acids long.

The rearrangement joins TRBV4-1 to TRBJ2-7; D perhaps matches TRBD1 (6 bases). V shed 0 bases and J shed 4 bases, with 16 bases lying between them. Looked up from germline, CDR1 is MGHRA and CDR2 is YSYEKL. The CDR3 consists of 16 residues. CDR3 coding DNA: TGCGCCAGCAGCCAAGAGATACAGGGATTTCCTTACGAGCAGTACTTC. Amino acid sequence: CASSQEIQGFPYEQYF.

The chain has TRBV30 and TRBJ2-7; perhaps TRBD2 as D (5 bases). Germline V gene sequence: CDR1 GTSNPN, CDR2 SVGIG (reference sequence). The CDR3 spans 11 residues. V was shortened by 2 bases and J by 8 bases, with 10 bases between the two germline ends. CDR3 residues: CAWSQPGKQYF. In nucleotides, the CDR3 is TGTGCCTGGAGTCAACCGGGAAAGCAGTACTTC.

The chain uses TRBV6-5 and TRBJ1-5; D remains ambiguous. V lost 2 bases, J lost 8 bases, and 10 bases lay in between. Looked up from germline, CDR1 is MNHEY and CDR2 is SVGAGI. This CDR3 spans 13 amino acids. As DNA, the CDR3 is TGTGCCAGCAGTTACGAGGGAGTCGAGCCCCAGCATTTT. This gives the protein CASSYEGVEPQHF.